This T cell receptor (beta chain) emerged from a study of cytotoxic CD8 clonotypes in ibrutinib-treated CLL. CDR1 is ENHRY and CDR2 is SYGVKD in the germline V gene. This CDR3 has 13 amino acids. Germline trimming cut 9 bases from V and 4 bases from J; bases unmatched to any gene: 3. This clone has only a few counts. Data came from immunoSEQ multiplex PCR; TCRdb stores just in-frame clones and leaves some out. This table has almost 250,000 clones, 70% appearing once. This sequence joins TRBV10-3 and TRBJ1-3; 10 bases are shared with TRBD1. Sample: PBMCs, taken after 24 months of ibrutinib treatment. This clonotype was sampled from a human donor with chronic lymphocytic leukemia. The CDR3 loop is CAIGTGDGNTIYF. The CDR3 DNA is TGTGCCATTGGGACAGGGGACGGAAACACCATATATTTT.